Below, 19 T cell receptor beta chains from the same sample are listed, as sequenced in a study of human T cells and chemical hapten exposure. Specified time point: patch test 3, about 24 weeks after DPC sensitization. Noted treatment: therapeutic diphenylcyclopropenone sensitization with weekly scalp DPC. MiXCR, run by TCRdb on the RACE reads, gives a single entry per CDR3 protein. The sample lists 150,000 to 200,000 distinct CDR3 sequences; about 22% were seen once. The specimen comprised whole blood, sampled in connection with sensitization to the hapten diphenylcyclopropenone (DPC). The receptors shown here come from a woman in her forties with alopecia areata. Some clones in this sample may be carry-over from other donors' samples.

This clonotype was counted only a few times. This chain links TRBV7-2 with TRBJ2-3; TRBD1 matches at 9 bases. From germline, CDR1 is SGHTA and CDR2 FQGNSA. The ends lost 5 bases at V and 2 bases at J; junction bases unmatched: 11. The CDR3 runs 17 residues. This CDR3 reads CASSLGQGLSVTDTQYF. For the CDR3, the DNA is TGTGCCAGCAGCCTAGGACAGGGGCTCTCCGTCACAGATACGCAGTATTTT.

This sequence joins TRBV10-3 and TRBJ2-1, with a tentative D call TRBD2 (6 bases). V was trimmed by 8 bases and J by 6 bases, leaving 14 bases between them. CDR1 and CDR2 from the germline V gene are ENHRY and SYGVKD. The CDR3 has 13 amino acids. CDR3 loop: CAIGGNGPNEQFF. In DNA, the CDR3 is TGTGCCATCGGCGGGAATGGCCCCAATGAGCAGTTCTTC.

The rearrangement uses TRBV6-5 and TRBJ2-1, with a possible D match to TRBD2 (5 bases). V shed 6 bases and J shed 10 bases, with 16 bases lying between them. CDR3 length equals 13 residues. The germline V gene has CDR1 MNHEY and CDR2 SVGAGI. The CDR3, as DNA: TGTGCCAGCAGAACGGGATCCCTAGGGGAGCAGTTCTTC. Its translation is CASRTGSLGEQFF.

This chain connects TRBV20-1 to TRBJ2-3; possibly TRBD1 for D (6 bases). Germline CDR1 is DFQATT and CDR2 is SNEGSKA (reference sequence). V dropped 6 bases and J dropped 2 bases, with 18 bases sitting between them. This CDR3 has 15 amino acids. The CDR3 DNA sequence: TGCAGTGCCAGGAAACCGGGACACCTCACAGATACGCAGTATTTT. It codes for CSARKPGHLTDTQYF.

This sequence joins TRBV29-1 and TRBJ2-5, with 7 bases matching TRBD2. CDR1 SQVTM and CDR2 ANQGSEA come from the germline V gene. With V trimmed by 5 bases and J by 1 base, 4 bases remained unmatched. The CDR3 covers 13 residues. The CDR3 sequence is CSVRPGGQETQYF. The CDR3 DNA reads as TGCAGCGTTCGCCCGGGGGGCCAAGAGACCCAGTACTTC.

This clonotype turned up a few times. The chain employs TRBV9 and TRBJ2-7, with 7 nucleotides matching TRBD1. CDR1 is SGDLS and CDR2 is YYNGEE in the germline V gene. V lost 5 bases to trimming and J lost 0 bases; unmatched junction nucleotides: 8. The length of the CDR3 is 15 residues. CDR3 residues: CASSSPGTVSYEQYF. In DNA form, the CDR3 reads TGTGCCAGCAGTTCGCCCGGGACAGTCTCCTACGAGCAGTACTTC.

The table lists this clonotype with many counts. J is TRBJ2-2 and V is TRBV6-5; no clear D. V was shortened by 9 bases and J by 5 bases, with 16 bases between the two germline ends. The germline V gene has CDR1 MNHEY and CDR2 SVGAGI. The CDR3 contains 14 residues. This CDR3 is CASVKTQLTGELFF. The CDR3 DNA reads as TGTGCCAGTGTGAAGACGCAGCTAACCGGGGAGCTGTTTTTT.

The chain carries TRBV10-3 and TRBJ1-3; D is perhaps TRBD1 (5 bases). The germline V gene encodes CDR1 ENHRY and CDR2 SYGVKD. With 4 bases removed from V and 4 bases from J, the gap between germline ends came to 23 bases. This CDR3 is 18 amino acids long. CDR3 amino acids: CAISGLSGARRRGNTIYF. The CDR3 DNA reads TGTGCCATCAGTGGCCTTTCCGGGGCAAGAAGGAGAGGAAACACCATATATTTT.

This clonotype was counted at least ten times. The chain uses TRBV7-9 and TRBJ1-1, with D possibly matching TRBD1 (5 bases). Germline CDR1 is SEHNR and CDR2 is FQNEAQ (reference sequence). This CDR3 is 15 amino acids long. Trimming shortened V by 2 bases and J by 0 bases, and 10 bases separated the two germline ends. The CDR3 DNA reads as TGTGCCAGCAGCTTACAGGGTTCCATGAACACTGAAGCTTTCTTT. Translating it yields CASSLQGSMNTEAFF.

The rearrangement joins TRBV4-2 to TRBJ1-5; 9 nucleotides match TRBD1. Trimming at V came to 4 bases and at J to 4 bases, leaving 5 bases not matched to a gene. From germline, CDR1 is LGHNA and CDR2 YNFKEQ. This CDR3 is 15 amino acids long. The CDR3 bases are TGTGCCAGCAGCCCCTGGACAGGGGAGAATCAGCCCCAGCATTTT. It encodes CASSPWTGENQPQHF.

The chain has TRBV27 and TRBJ1-6; 7 bases match TRBD1. CDR3 length: 15 residues. V lost 5 bases to trimming and J lost 4 bases; unmatched junction nucleotides: 5. In germline, CDR1 is MNHEY, CDR2 SMNVEV (reference sequence). CDR3 nucleotide sequence: TGTGCCAGCAGTCTTCCGGGACAGTATAATTCACCCCTCCACTTT. It is translated as CASSLPGQYNSPLHF.

This chain uses TRBV20-1 with TRBJ2-7, with D possibly TRBD2 on 6 matching bases. Trimming stripped 3 bases from V and 4 bases from J, with 16 bases between. The CDR3 spans 14 residues. Germline V gives CDR1 DFQATT, CDR2 SNEGSKA (reference sequence). CDR3 residues: CSARGGRTYYEQYF. The CDR3 coding sequence is TGCAGTGCTAGGGGAGGACGGACGTATTACGAGCAGTACTTC.

A few counts support this clonotype. The chain carries TRBV11-1 and TRBJ2-7; TRBD1 is a possible D gene (6 bases). In germline, CDR1 is SGHAT, CDR2 FQDESV (reference sequence). Deletions cut 8 bases from V and 0 bases from J, with 14 bases between. The CDR3 spans 14 residues. CDR3 nucleotide sequence: TGTGCCAGCTGCCGGGACATCAACTCCTACGAGCAGTACTTC. It yields the protein CASCRDINSYEQYF. The full variable domain, rest sourced from reference TRBV11-1 and TRBJ2-7, is EAEVAQSPRYKITEKSQAVAFWCDPISGHATLYWYRQILGQGPELLVQFQDESVVDDSQLPKDRFSAERLKGVDSTLKIQPAELGDSAMYLCASCRDINSYEQYFGPGTRLTVT.

This clonotype showed up just a few times. The chain couples TRBV6-2 or TRBV6-3 to TRBJ2-4; D possibly corresponds to TRBD1 (7 bases). Germline CDR1 and CDR2: MNHEY and SVGEGT. CDR3 length: 18 residues. V was trimmed by 5 bases and J by 2 bases, leaving 22 bases between them. The CDR3 loop reads CASSPLGGGSLTKNIQYF. For the CDR3, the DNA is TGTGCCAGCAGTCCTCTAGGAGGGGGCTCCCTTACCAAAAACATTCAGTACTTC.

This clonotype came up a few times. The rearrangement uses TRBV15 and TRBJ1-2; a possible D gene is TRBD1 (5 bases). The CDR3 contains 12 residues. Germline V lookup: CDR1 LNHNV, CDR2 YYDKDF (reference sequence). Trimming pared 5 bases from V and 4 bases from J, leaving 8 bases between. The CDR3 protein is CATSGGSYGYTF. CDR3 nucleotide sequence: TGTGCCACCAGCGGGGGGAGCTATGGCTACACCTTC. Complete variable domain (other parts from reference TRBV15 and TRBJ1-2): DAMVIQNPRYQVTQFGKPVTLSCSQTLNHNVMYWYQQKSSQAPKLLFHYYDKDFNNEADTPDNFQSRRPNTSFCFLDIRSPGLGDTAMYLCATSGGSYGYTFGSGTRLTVV.

The chain employs TRBV10-3 and TRBJ1-5; D is unclear. Germline CDR1 is ENHRY and CDR2 is SYGVKD. Trimming removed 6 bases from V and 4 bases from J, with 13 bases in between. The CDR3 has 14 residues. CDR3 residues: CAISDQSGNQPQHF. CDR3 bases: TGTGCCATCAGCGATCAGTCCGGGAATCAGCCCCAGCATTTT.

This rearrangement joins TRBV4-3 to TRBJ2-3; the D is unclear. V shed 4 bases and J shed 5 bases, with 16 bases lying between them. Germline V gives CDR1 LGHNA, CDR2 YSLEER. The CDR3 covers 15 residues. In DNA form, the CDR3 reads TGCGCCAGCAGCCCCACACTACTTTCTAAAGATACGCAGTATTTT. Encoded protein: CASSPTLLSKDTQYF.

The rearrangement joins TRBV29-1 to TRBJ2-7, with 10 bases aligning to TRBD2. V trimming: 2 bases; J trimming: 1 base; junction bases outside the gene matches: 2. Germline V gene sequence: CDR1 SQVTM, CDR2 ANQGSEA. The CDR3 runs to 14 residues. The chain's CDR3 is CSVELAGASYEQYF. CDR3 sequence (DNA): TGCAGCGTTGAACTAGCGGGAGCGTCCTACGAGCAGTACTTC.

This chain connects TRBV7-9 to TRBJ2-2; D uncertain. This CDR3 is 12 amino acids long. V lost 5 bases and J lost 7, with 8 bases in between. Germline loops: CDR1 SEHNR, CDR2 FQNEAQ (reference sequence). The CDR3 DNA reads TGTGCCAGCAGCCCGCGATACGGGGAGCTGTTTTTT. It yields the protein CASSPRYGELFF.